Below, 25 T cell receptor beta chains from the same sample are listed, as sequenced in a study of early T cells in non-severe SARS-CoV-2 infection. TCRdb fed the 5' RACE reads into MiXCR, producing one record per CDR3 protein. In the table there are 80,000 to 100,000 distinct CDR3 sequences, more than 9% of which are singletons. Input material: whole blood. These receptors came from an adult who was a healthcare worker with PCR-confirmed SARS-CoV-2 infection or an uninfected control (not recorded which).

This clonotype came up once. The chain employs TRBV12-3 or TRBV12-4 and TRBJ2-2; the match to TRBD2 covers 10 bases. J gave up 0 bases and V 6 bases, and 4 bases lay outside the gene matches. CDR3 length: 16 amino acids. The CDR3: CASRIGLAANTGELFF. The CDR3 nucleotides are TGTGCCAGCAGGATTGGACTAGCGGCGAACACCGGGGAGCTGTTTTTT.

This clonotype has a handful of counts. The rearrangement uses TRBV7-3 and TRBJ2-1; 9 nucleotides line up with TRBD2. This CDR3 has 16 amino acids. The J segment lost 4 bases and the V segment lost 0 bases, leaving 4 bases of the junction unmatched. Germline V gives CDR1 SGHTA, CDR2 FQGTGA. In DNA, the CDR3 is TGTGCCAGCAGCTTAACCGGGACTAGCTATTACAATGAGCAGTTCTTC. Protein sequence: CASSLTGTSYYNEQFF.

This chain links TRBV7-2 with TRBJ1-1; D not certain. Trimming stripped 6 bases from V and 4 bases from J, with 12 bases between. CDR3 length: 13 amino acids. CDR1 and CDR2 from the germline V gene are SGHTA and FQGNSA. The CDR3 DNA reads as TGTGCCAGCAGGCCGCCCTCCGGCACTGAAGCTTTCTTT. It specifies CASRPPSGTEAFF.

The V gene is TRBV19, the J gene TRBJ1-5; D remains ambiguous. Per the germline V gene, CDR1 is LNHDA and CDR2 is SQIVND (reference sequence). V lost 0 bases and J lost 4, with 7 bases in between. The CDR3 has 14 residues. As DNA, the CDR3 is TGTGCCAGTAGTATAGATCAAAGAAATCAGCCCCAGCATTTT. It codes for CASSIDQRNQPQHF.

This clonotype has a handful of counts. The chain has TRBV4-2 and TRBJ2-1; D gene unclear. CDR1 and CDR2 (germline): LGHNA, YNFKEQ. The CDR3 is 13 residues long. Trimming removed 0 bases from V and 6 bases from J, with 6 bases in between. This chain's CDR3 is CASSQDQFNEQFF. The DNA of the CDR3 is TGTGCCAGCAGCCAAGACCAGTTCAATGAGCAGTTCTTC.

Worth noting for this clonotype: At one end the junction does not follow the germline gene, possibly because of a read error. The gene calls are TRBV3-1 and TRBJ1-1, with a weak D call TRBD1 (6 bases). The germline CDR1 and CDR2 sequences are LGHDT and YNNKEL (reference sequence). CDR3 length: 15 residues. The CDR3 DNA reads TGTGCCAGCAGCCACGGACAGTTAATGAACACTGAAGCTTCCTTT. Translation gives CASSHGQLMNTEASF.

This clonotype has just a few counts. V is TRBV25-1 and J is TRBJ1-1, with D perhaps TRBD1 (5 bases). This CDR3 contains 13 residues. With 4 bases removed from V and 4 bases from J, the gap between germline ends came to 10 bases. The germline V gene has CDR1 MGHDK and CDR2 SYGVNS. CDR3 in amino acids: CASSVQGLTEAFF. The CDR3 nucleotides read TGTGCCAGCAGTGTGCAGGGTCTCACTGAAGCTTTCTTT.

This clonotype has a handful of counts. This sequence joins TRBV5-6 and TRBJ2-5; D gene uncertain. V was clipped by 5 bases and J by 5 bases, with 10 bases between them. The CDR3 length is 12 residues. Germline V CDR1 and CDR2: SGHDT, YYEEEE. The CDR3 sequence: CASSPRWETQYF. In DNA form, the CDR3 reads TGTGCCAGCAGTCCAAGGTGGGAGACCCAGTACTTC.

This clonotype occurred a few times. J is TRBJ1-1 and V is TRBV7-2; D ambiguous. The germline CDR1 and CDR2 sequences are SGHTA and FQGNSA. V dropped 2 bases and J dropped 0 bases, with 10 bases sitting between them. This CDR3 has 15 amino acids. CDR3 region: CASSLPAEMNTEAFF. The CDR3 bases are TGTGCCAGCAGCTTACCCGCGGAAATGAACACTGAAGCTTTCTTT.

Remarks on this clonotype: One end of the junction varies from germline; a read error may be responsible. The chain joins TRBV7-8 to TRBJ2-1; 7 bases match TRBD2. The CDR3 covers 16 residues. Germline CDR1 and CDR2: SGHVS and FQNEAQ. The CDR3, as DNA: TGTGCCAGCGTGGGGTTAGCATCGGCGGGAGCTGGTGAGCAGATCTTC. Encoded protein: CASVGLASAGAGEQIF.

In this sample, this clonotype turned up many times. The genes are TRBV7-9 and TRBJ2-7, with TRBD1 matching over 8 bases. Trimming cost V 5 bases and J 2 bases; bases outside gene matches: 11. Germline V gene data show CDR1 as SEHNR and CDR2 as FQNEAQ (reference sequence). This CDR3 is 16 amino acids long. The CDR3 coding sequence is TGTGCCAGCAGCCCACCCAGGGACAGGAATACCTACGAGCAGTACTTC. The encoded protein is CASSPPRDRNTYEQYF. Filled out from reference TRBV7-9 and TRBJ2-7, the complete variable domain reads DTGVSQNPRHKITKRGQNVTFRCDPISEHNRLYWYRQTLGQGPEFLTYFQNEAQLEKSRLLSDRFSAERPKGSFSTLEIQRTEQGDSAMYLCASSPPRDRNTYEQYFGPGTRLTVT.

The chain employs TRBV7-6 and TRBJ1-1; D not certain. This CDR3 has 19 amino acids. The germline CDR1 and CDR2 sequences are SGHVS and FNYEAQ. V lost 1 base and J 3 bases, leaving 24 bases between the germline ends. This CDR3 reads CASSLGVSGRRKRDTEAFF. The DNA for the CDR3 is TGTGCCAGCAGCTTAGGTGTAAGCGGCCGAAGGAAAAGGGACACTGAAGCTTTCTTT.

This sequence joins TRBV5-1 and TRBJ1-1; D not resolved. Trimming removed 4 bases from V and 11 bases from J, with 18 bases in between. This CDR3 is 13 amino acids long. Germline-derived CDR1 and CDR2 are SGHRS and YFSETQ. This chain's CDR3 is CASSPRTGRYAFF. In DNA, the CDR3 is TGCGCCAGCAGCCCCCGGACGGGGAGGTACGCTTTCTTT.

In this sample, this clonotype turned up a few times. The rearrangement uses TRBV7-9 and TRBJ2-3, with unresolved D. The CDR3 runs 13 residues. The germline V gene has CDR1 SEHNR and CDR2 FQNEAQ (reference sequence). V lost 5 bases and J lost 4, with 10 bases in between. In DNA, the CDR3 is TGTGCCAGCAGCGTTAGGGCGGCAGATACGCAGTATTTT. Its translation is CASSVRAADTQYF.

At least ten counts were recorded for this clonotype. The CDR3 nucleotides read TGTGCCAGCAGCTCGGGACTAGCGGGGGTGTACGAGCAGTACTTC. Its protein is CASSSGLAGVYEQYF. This chain uses TRBV11-1 with TRBJ2-7, with 14 nucleotides matching TRBD2. There are 15 residues in the CDR3. V lost 4 bases, J lost 4 bases, and 3 bases stayed unmatched. Germline-derived CDR1 and CDR2 are SGHAT and FQDESV (reference sequence). Together with reference TRBV11-1 and TRBJ2-7, the CDR3 gives the full variable domain: EAEVAQSPRYKITEKSQAVAFWCDPISGHATLYWYRQILGQGPELLVQFQDESVVDDSQLPKDRFSAERLKGVDSTLKIQPAELGDSAMYLCASSSGLAGVYEQYFGPGTRLTVT.

J is TRBJ2-7 and V is TRBV11-2, with D unclear. The CDR3 has 14 residues. From germline, CDR1 is SGHAT and CDR2 FQNNGV. The V and J ends lost 0 bases and 8 bases respectively, with 14 bases between them. CDR3 loop: CASSLEGPMGKQYF. The CDR3 bases are TGTGCCAGCAGCTTAGAGGGTCCGATGGGGAAGCAGTACTTC.

The V gene is TRBV10-3, the J gene TRBJ1-4; 7 bases map to TRBD1. This CDR3 is built from 20 residues. Germline-derived CDR1 and CDR2 are ENHRY and SYGVKD. The J segment lost 0 bases and the V segment lost 0 bases, leaving 13 bases of the junction unmatched. CDR3 in amino acids: CAISESARRDSRPTNEKLFF. The DNA of the CDR3 is TGTGCCATCAGTGAGTCAGCCAGGAGGGACAGCCGTCCAACTAATGAAAAACTGTTTTTT.

This clonotype was observed a few times. This rearrangement joins TRBV5-1 to TRBJ1-6, with TRBD1 identical over 7 bases. The CDR3 totals 15 residues. With 4 bases clipped from V and 10 bases from J, the junction kept 11 bases outside the gene matches. Germline V lookup: CDR1 SGHRS, CDR2 YFSETQ. CDR3: CASSPQGLPASPLHF. The CDR3 nucleotides are TGCGCCAGCAGCCCACAGGGGCTACCGGCATCACCCCTCCACTTT.

The table lists this clonotype with a few counts. The chain is built from TRBV5-1 and TRBJ2-2, with D hard to call. V was pared by 1 base and J by 1 base, with 8 bases between. This CDR3 is built from 15 residues. Germline-derived CDR1 and CDR2 are SGHRS and YFSETQ. Here the CDR3 reads CASSLSAENTGELFF. The CDR3 bases are TGCGCCAGCAGCTTGTCGGCAGAGAACACCGGGGAGCTGTTTTTT.

This clonotype occurred a few times. The rearrangement links TRBV20-1 to TRBJ1-3; 7 positions match TRBD1. Germline V CDR1 and CDR2: DFQATT, SNEGSKA (reference sequence). This CDR3 comprises 15 residues. V gave up 4 bases and J gave up 4 bases; unmatched junction bases: 10. CDR3 amino acids: CSAKSQTGSGNTIYF. DNA of the CDR3: TGCAGTGCTAAATCCCAGACAGGGTCCGGAAACACCATATATTTT.

The table lists this clonotype with many counts. This chain links TRBV10-3 with TRBJ2-4; D may be TRBD2 (6 bases). The CDR3 extends over 17 amino acids. Germline V lookup: CDR1 ENHRY, CDR2 SYGVKD. Trimming left V 2 bases short and J 0 bases short, with 14 bases between. Here the CDR3 DNA reads TGTGCCATCAGTGAGGGGGGGTCGGGATCAGCCAAAAACATTCAGTACTTC. It codes for CAISEGGSGSAKNIQYF.

This clonotype showed up many times. The chain uses TRBV18 and TRBJ1-1; tentatively, D is TRBD1 (5 bases). The V gene lost 2 bases and the J gene lost 3 bases, with 19 bases spanning the gap. Germline CDR1 and CDR2: KGHSH and LQKENI. This CDR3 is built from 17 residues. CDR3 nucleotides: TGTGCCAGCTCACCAATACTTGGTCGAGTGGGGGACACTGAAGCTTTCTTT. Its translation is CASSPILGRVGDTEAFF.

The rearrangement joins TRBV10-1 to TRBJ1-1, with D possibly matching TRBD1 (6 bases). In germline, CDR1 is WNHNN, CDR2 SYGVQD (reference sequence). This CDR3 has 14 amino acids. V dropped 3 bases and J dropped 5 bases, with 13 bases sitting between them. The CDR3 protein is CASSEVQGETEAFF. In DNA form, the CDR3 reads TGCGCCAGCAGTGAAGTACAGGGAGAAACTGAAGCTTTCTTT.

The chain employs TRBV20-1 and TRBJ2-7, with TRBD1 identical over 7 bases. The J segment lost 3 bases and the V segment lost 0 bases, leaving 11 bases of the junction unmatched. There are 16 residues in the CDR3. The V gene's germline CDR1 is DFQATT and CDR2 SNEGSKA (reference sequence). The DNA of the CDR3 is TGCAGTGCTAGAGATCTCGCGAACAGGGGTGTCTACGAGCAGTACTTC. Translating it yields CSARDLANRGVYEQYF.

A few counts support this clonotype. Germline and junction disagree at one end, which may indicate a read error. The chain employs TRBV12-3 or TRBV12-4 and TRBJ2-5; D may be TRBD2 (5 bases). The CDR3 length is 15 residues. The CDR3 DNA is TGTGCCAGCAGTTTATTGGGGAGCTCCCAAGGGACCCAGTACTTC. The encoded protein is CASSLLGSSQGTQYF.